The 22 T cell receptor beta chains reported below all come from one sample, sequenced in a study of identical twins. TCRdb used MiXCR to reprocess the 5' RACE reads, holding one entry per CDR3 protein. The sample yields roughly 250,000 distinct CDR3 sequences, over 11% seen once. The sample was memory (CD45RO+) T cells sorted from blood. The receptors shown here come from a woman aged 18-29 years in good health.

The V and J genes are TRBV7-2 and TRBJ2-2; D is unresolved. The CDR3 is 14 amino acids. The germline gives CDR1 SGHTA, CDR2 FQGNSA. The V and J ends lost 2 bases and 3 bases respectively, with 7 bases between them. DNA of the CDR3: TGTGCCAGCAGCTTAAAGCCTCACACCGGGGAGCTGTTTTTT. Its protein product is CASSLKPHTGELFF.

This clonotype has just a few counts. This sequence joins TRBV5-1 and TRBJ1-2; TRBD1 agrees at 10 bases. In germline, CDR1 is SGHRS, CDR2 YFSETQ. The CDR3 sequence is 15 residues long. With 2 bases clipped from V and 6 bases from J, the junction kept 7 bases outside the gene matches. The CDR3 is CASSLLPGQGNGYTF. Here the CDR3 DNA reads TGCGCCAGCAGCTTATTACCGGGACAGGGGAATGGCTACACCTTC.

V is TRBV12-3 or TRBV12-4 and J is TRBJ2-2; a possible D gene is TRBD2 (6 bases). Trimming removed 5 bases at V and 5 bases at J, with 15 bases between. This CDR3 spans 15 amino acids. CDR3 sequence: CASSPNGRGTGELFF. The CDR3 nucleotides read TGTGCCAGCAGTCCCAACGGGAGAGGAACCGGGGAGCTGTTTTTT.

The chain joins TRBV6-4 to TRBJ2-1; perhaps TRBD2 as D (5 bases). V was clipped by 3 bases and J by 5 bases, with 11 bases between them. Germline lookup yields CDR1 MRHNA and CDR2 SNTAGT. CDR3 length: 14 residues. The CDR3 DNA follows: TGTGCCAGCAGTGATTCGAGCGGCCACAATGAGCAGTTCTTC. Residues: CASSDSSGHNEQFF.

This chain uses TRBV5-1 with TRBJ1-6; no clear D gene. Germline-derived CDR1 and CDR2 are SGHRS and YFSETQ. Trimming shortened V by 2 bases and J by 5 bases, and 11 bases separated the two germline ends. This CDR3 is built from 15 residues. The CDR3 coding sequence is TGCGCCAGCAGCTTTTCAGGAGAACATAATTCACCCCTCCACTTT. Translating gives CASSFSGEHNSPLHF.

This clonotype was counted between two and nine times. V and J are TRBV20-1 and TRBJ2-1, with TRBD2 as a possible D gene (6 bases). CDR1 is DFQATT, CDR2 SNEGSKA, per germline (reference sequence). The CDR3 totals 14 residues. Trimming cost V 0 bases and J 4 bases, with 10 bases left between them. CDR3: CSARDWTTYNEQFF. CDR3 coding DNA: TGCAGTGCTAGAGATTGGACTACTTACAATGAGCAGTTCTTC.

The sample holds one count of this clonotype. This chain connects TRBV19 to TRBJ2-7, with D perhaps matching TRBD2 (5 bases). Per germline, CDR1 LNHDA and CDR2 SQIVND (reference sequence). V lost 3 bases, J lost 2 bases, and 14 bases lay in between. The CDR3 covers 15 residues. The DNA of the CDR3 is TGTGCCAGTAGTATTGGTTGGACTCCGACCTACGAGCAGTACTTC. It encodes CASSIGWTPTYEQYF. Combining the CDR3 with reference TRBV19 and TRBJ2-7 gives the whole variable domain DGGITQSPKYLFRKEGQNVTLSCEQNLNHDAMYWYRQDPGQGLRLIYYSQIVNDFQKGDIAEGYSVSREKKESFPLTVTSAQKNPTAFYLCASSIGWTPTYEQYFGPGTRLTVT.

This clonotype was recorded a few times. This sequence joins TRBV10-1 and TRBJ2-1; D unresolved. Germline loops: CDR1 WNHNN, CDR2 SYGVQD (reference sequence). V gave up 2 bases and J gave up 9 bases, with 11 bases separating them. The CDR3 is 13 amino acids. The CDR3 loop reads CASSEQWVGEQFF. In nucleotides, the CDR3 is TGCGCCAGCAGTGAGCAATGGGTTGGTGAGCAGTTCTTC.

There are many counts of this clonotype. Here the CDR3 DNA reads TGTGCCAGCAGTTTGCCGAGAGAGACCCAGTACTTC. Protein product: CASSLPRETQYF. V usage is TRBV12-3 or TRBV12-4 and J usage is TRBJ2-5; D is unclear. This CDR3 is 12 amino acids long. The V and J ends lost 3 bases and 4 bases respectively, with 6 bases between them.

The chain employs TRBV25-1 and TRBJ2-1, with 10 bases aligning to TRBD1. V gave up 2 bases and J gave up 10 bases; unmatched junction bases: 8. Looked up from germline, CDR1 is MGHDK and CDR2 is SYGVNS. The CDR3 spans 15 residues. The CDR3 region is CASSEIGTGEREQFF. DNA for the CDR3: TGTGCCAGCAGTGAAATTGGGACAGGGGAACGGGAGCAGTTCTTC.

The sample holds a few counts of this clonotype. This chain joins TRBV20-1 and TRBJ2-1, with 8 bases identical to TRBD2. After removal of 0 bases from V and 1 base from J, the junction contained 17 bases not matched to a gene. Germline loops: CDR1 DFQATT, CDR2 SNEGSKA (reference sequence). The CDR3 extends over 20 amino acids. The chain's CDR3 is CSARDRPAGGSPGSYNEQFF. As DNA, the CDR3 is TGCAGTGCTAGAGATCGGCCGGCGGGGGGCTCCCCCGGTTCCTACAATGAGCAGTTCTTC.

This clonotype was seen at least ten times. The chain links TRBV9 to TRBJ2-7; D is perhaps TRBD2 (6 bases). This CDR3 contains 15 residues. Germline loops: CDR1 SGDLS, CDR2 YYNGEE. The ends were cut back, 0 bases at V and 0 bases at J, with 10 bases in the middle. The CDR3 loop is CASSVGLGYSYEQYF. The CDR3, as DNA: TGTGCCAGCAGCGTAGGACTAGGCTACTCCTACGAGCAGTACTTC.

This clonotype has a handful of counts. This chain uses TRBV5-1 with TRBJ2-1; 8 bases align to TRBD1. Looked up from germline, CDR1 is SGHRS and CDR2 is YFSETQ. CDR3 length: 14 residues. The ends lost 3 bases at V and 6 bases at J; junction bases unmatched: 5. CDR3 region: CASSWTGQSNEQFF. The CDR3 nucleotides read TGCGCCAGCAGCTGGACAGGGCAAAGCAATGAGCAGTTCTTC.

This clonotype was observed a handful of times. This chain links TRBV20-1 with TRBJ1-1; D may be TRBD1 (6 bases). Deletions cut 4 bases from V and 7 bases from J, with 19 bases between. The CDR3 runs to 14 residues. The germline V gene has CDR1 DFQATT and CDR2 SNEGSKA (reference sequence). In DNA form, the CDR3 reads TGCAGTGCTAAAACGACAGGAACCTTCCTTGAAGCTTTCTTT. Translating it yields CSAKTTGTFLEAFF.

The CDR3 is CASRFSGLGTGELFF. The CDR3 DNA reads TGTGCCAGTCGCTTTAGCGGCTTGGGAACCGGGGAGCTGTTTTTT. The chain couples TRBV27 to TRBJ2-2, with a weak D call TRBD2 (6 bases). The germline V gene encodes CDR1 MNHEY and CDR2 SMNVEV (reference sequence). The CDR3 runs to 15 residues. V shed 9 bases and J shed 5 bases, with 19 bases lying between them.

The gene calls are TRBV20-1 and TRBJ2-1; D is ambiguous. CDR1 and CDR2 (germline): DFQATT, SNEGSKA (reference sequence). This CDR3 has 12 residues. V lost 5 bases to trimming and J lost 7 bases, with 12 bases between them. CDR3 residues: CSALPDGNEQFF. As DNA, the CDR3 is TGCAGTGCTCTCCCGGACGGGAATGAGCAGTTCTTC.

There are many counts of this clonotype. The rearrangement uses TRBV27 and TRBJ2-2, with 8 bases lining up with TRBD1. The CDR3 spans 15 residues. V gave up 5 bases and J gave up 4 bases; unmatched junction bases: 6. Germline V gene data show CDR1 as MNHEY and CDR2 as SMNVEV (reference sequence). The CDR3 coding sequence is TGTGCCAGCAGTGTCCAGGGGGCGAGCACCGGGGAGCTGTTTTTT. This encodes CASSVQGASTGELFF.

This clonotype was counted only a few times. The rearrangement joins TRBV7-9 to TRBJ2-1, with D possibly TRBD1 on 5 matching bases. Looked up from germline, CDR1 is SEHNR and CDR2 is FQNEAQ (reference sequence). V gave up 5 bases and J gave up 11 bases, with 13 bases separating them. CDR3 size: 12 residues. CDR3 coding DNA: TGTGCCAGCAGCCGACAACAGGATAAGCAGTTCTTC. It is translated as CASSRQQDKQFF.

The chain uses TRBV29-1 and TRBJ2-1; 8 bases fit TRBD1. The trim removed 3 bases at V and 0 bases at J, leaving 4 bases unmatched. Germline loops: CDR1 SQVTM, CDR2 ANQGSEA. The CDR3 has 15 amino acids. CDR3 bases: TGCAGCGTTGAGGACGGACAGGGCTCCTACAATGAGCAGTTCTTC. This encodes CSVEDGQGSYNEQFF.

This clonotype was picked up many times. The rearrangement links TRBV20-1 to TRBJ2-2, with D perhaps TRBD2 (6 bases). The germline gives CDR1 DFQATT, CDR2 SNEGSKA (reference sequence). V was trimmed by 4 bases and J by 6 bases, leaving 12 bases between them. This CDR3 has 13 residues. The CDR3 sequence is CSAIQGGAGELFF. The CDR3 region has the DNA TGCAGTGCTATTCAGGGAGGTGCCGGGGAGCTGTTTTTT.

The CDR3 here is CSIKDRGDSPLHF. The CDR3 region has the DNA TGCAGCATAAAGGACAGGGGAGATTCACCCCTCCACTTT. The gene calls are TRBV29-1 and TRBJ1-6; 9 nucleotides align to TRBD1. Germline V gene sequence: CDR1 SQVTM, CDR2 ANQGSEA. V lost 8 bases and J lost 8; bases outside the gene matches: 7. There are 13 residues in the CDR3.

This clonotype has more than one count but fewer than ten. V is TRBV7-9 and J is TRBJ1-3; D is possibly TRBD1 (6 bases). Between the trimmed V and J ends, which lost 1 base and 5 bases, there was a span of 18 bases. The CDR3 contains 17 residues. Germline V gene lookup returns CDR1 SEHNR and CDR2 FQNEAQ (reference sequence). In DNA, the CDR3 is TGTGCCAGCAGCTTAGGTATGGGGACAACCGTACGAAACACCATATATTTT. Translating gives CASSLGMGTTVRNTIYF.